This TCR beta chain was sequenced in a study of T-cell reconstitution after alpha-beta-depleted transplantation in children. The study's findings and limits: The study reportedly traced alpha-beta T cells about two months after transplant to several hundred expanded graft clones. Some patients showed high day-60 TCRbeta diversity, which derived from surviving recipient T cells and thymic progenitors. T-cell numbers and diversity, one year after transplant, stemmed largely from T cells that were newly produced.

This clonotype appeared a few times. What it recognizes is unknown. As it was prepared, the TCRbeta library received unique molecular identifiers. TCRdb passed the PCR reads through MiXCR, listing each CDR3 protein once. The sample includes 350,000 to 500,000 distinct CDR3 sequences, roughly 43% of them seen just once. V shed 2 bases and J shed 3 bases, with 16 bases lying between them. Germline values: CDR1 SGHNT, CDR2 YYREEE (reference sequence). The CDR3 is 16 residues long. Sequencing used PBMCs, obtained before TCRalphabeta/CD19-depleted stem cell transplant. The TCR was taken from a girl aged 2-15 years with aplastic anemia, due to receive a stem cell transplant. The rearrangement uses TRBV5-4 and TRBJ2-3, with D maybe TRBD2 (5 bases). CDR3 residues: CASSLKRELWTDTQYF. CDR3 coding DNA: TGTGCCAGCAGCTTAAAGAGGGAGCTTTGGACAGATACGCAGTATTTT.